The 16 T cell receptor beta chains given below trace back to one sample, sequenced in a study of T cell repertoires in cytomegalovirus infection. TCRdb ran MiXCR on the reads and lists one entry per CDR3 protein. The data contain around 440,000 distinct CDR3 sequences, roughly 10% of them seen just once; the ten biggest clones take up roughly a tenth. The material sequenced was PBMCs. The receptors stem from a human donor in good health (CMV status not recorded). Some clones in this sample may be carry-over from other donors' samples.

This clonotype was counted a few times. The genes are TRBV20-1 and TRBJ2-1; TRBD2 matches at 12 bases. This CDR3 is built from 14 residues. With 3 bases clipped from V and 12 bases from J, the junction kept 9 bases outside the gene matches. Germline V gives CDR1 DFQATT, CDR2 SNEGSKA (reference sequence). CDR3 sequence: CSARGASGGAGQFF. The CDR3 region has the DNA TGCAGTGCTAGGGGGGCTAGCGGGGGGGCGGGGCAGTTCTTC.

In this sample, this clonotype turned up many times. The chain couples TRBV6-1 to TRBJ2-6; a weak D match, TRBD2 (6 bases). This CDR3 comprises 17 residues. Trimming took off 5 bases at V and 4 bases at J, with 18 bases between the two ends. The germline gives CDR1 MNHNS, CDR2 SASEGT. The CDR3 nucleotides are TGTGCCAGCAGTTGGACCGGGGGAGTTGGAGGGGCCAACGTCCTGACTTTC. Amino acids: CASSWTGGVGGANVLTF.

This clonotype has at least ten counts. The chain combines TRBV7-2 with TRBJ1-4, with a weak D call TRBD1 (5 bases). The CDR3 spans 15 residues. Per the germline V gene, CDR1 is SGHTA and CDR2 is FQGNSA. The V and J ends lost 3 bases and 0 bases respectively, with 8 bases between them. The CDR3 here is CASSFRGPTNEKLFF. CDR3 in DNA: TGTGCCAGCAGCTTTCGGGGCCCAACTAATGAAAAACTGTTTTTT. Complete variable domain (other parts from reference TRBV7-2 and TRBJ1-4): GAGVSQSPSNKVTEKGKDVELRCDPISGHTALYWYRQSLGQGLEFLIYFQGNSAPDKSGLPSDRFSAERTGGSVSTLTIQRTQQEDSAVYLCASSFRGPTNEKLFFGSGTQLSVL.

This clonotype turned up a few times. The V and J genes are TRBV15 and TRBJ1-1, with D unresolved. The germline V and J ends were trimmed by 1 base and 5 bases, with 11 bases remaining between them. The CDR3 runs to 14 residues. Germline CDR1 LNHNV, CDR2 YYDKDF (reference sequence). The CDR3 coding sequence is TGTGCCACCAGCAGAGTGGAGGGAGTTACTGAAGCTTTCTTT. Its protein product is CATSRVEGVTEAFF.

This clonotype was counted a few times. The chain joins TRBV3-1 to TRBJ2-4; D is undetermined. The germline V gene has CDR1 LGHDT and CDR2 YNNKEL (reference sequence). The CDR3 loop spans 13 amino acids. Trimming stripped 3 bases from V and 3 bases from J, with 6 bases between. The CDR3 protein is CASSQTHKNIQYF. CDR3 sequence (DNA): TGTGCCAGCAGCCAGACCCACAAAAACATTCAGTACTTC.

This clonotype occurred many times. The V call is TRBV5-6, the J call TRBJ1-5; no reliable D call. The length of the CDR3 is 14 residues. The germline CDR1 and CDR2 sequences are SGHDT and YYEEEE. Trimming removed 0 bases at V and 1 base at J, with 5 bases between. The CDR3: CASSLGRSNQPQHF. DNA for the CDR3: TGTGCCAGCAGCTTGGGTCGGAGCAATCAGCCCCAGCATTTT.

The sample holds many counts of this clonotype. The chain couples TRBV24-1 to TRBJ2-2; D not certain. The CDR3 loop spans 15 amino acids. Per the germline V gene, CDR1 is KGHDR and CDR2 is SFDVKD. V dropped 3 bases and J dropped 2 bases, with 9 bases sitting between them. The CDR3 DNA follows: TGTGCCACCAGTGATCCAAGATCTAACACCGGGGAGCTGTTTTTT. Its protein product is CATSDPRSNTGELFF.

This clonotype was found many times. The rearrangement joins TRBV28 to TRBJ1-6, with D hard to call. Germline assignment: CDR1 MDHEN and CDR2 SYDVKM. CDR3 length: 15 residues. Trimming removed 3 bases at V and 6 bases at J, with 12 bases between. CDR3 DNA sequence: TGTGCCAGCAGTTTTACGGGGTCCGTTAATTCACCCCTCCACTTT. It encodes CASSFTGSVNSPLHF. Complete variable domain (other parts from reference TRBV28 and TRBJ1-6): DVKVTQSSRYLVKRTGEKVFLECVQDMDHENMFWYRQDPGLGLRLIYFSYDVKMKEKGDIPEGYSVSREKKERFSLILESASTNQTSMYLCASSFTGSVNSPLHFGNGTRLTVT.

The J gene is TRBJ2-2, the V gene TRBV12-3 or TRBV12-4; TRBD1 agrees at 9 bases. The CDR3 spans 15 residues. The V and J ends lost 5 bases and 6 bases, in that order; junction bases with no gene match: 7. This CDR3 reads CASSPARDRAGELFF. CDR3 nucleotide sequence: TGTGCCAGCAGTCCGGCCCGGGACAGGGCCGGGGAGCTGTTTTTT.

The genes are TRBV9 and TRBJ1-2; D is possibly TRBD1 (6 bases). Germline V CDR1 and CDR2: SGDLS, YYNGEE. V was trimmed by 0 bases and J by 3 bases, leaving 21 bases between them. This CDR3 spans 18 amino acids. The CDR3 reads CASSVARTETVKHYGYTF. In DNA, the CDR3 is TGTGCCAGCAGCGTAGCACGGACAGAGACTGTGAAACACTATGGCTACACCTTC. The full variable domain, in which reference TRBV9 and TRBJ1-2 provide the parts outside the CDR3, is DSGVTQTPKHLITATGQRVTLRCSPRSGDLSVYWYQQSLDQGLQFLIQYYNGEERAKGNILERFSAQQFPDLHSELNLSSLELGDSALYFCASSVARTETVKHYGYTFGSGTRLTVV.

This clonotype was seen ten or more times. This chain connects TRBV20-1 to TRBJ2-1; TRBD2 might be the D (5 bases). Germline V gives CDR1 DFQATT, CDR2 SNEGSKA (reference sequence). The CDR3 covers 15 residues. Deletions cut 5 bases from V and 1 base from J, with 15 bases between. As DNA, the CDR3 is TGCAGTGCTCGAGGACGAGGGTTGTCCTACAATGAGCAGTTCTTC. This gives the protein CSARGRGLSYNEQFF.

Ten or more counts support this clonotype. The gene calls are TRBV5-4 and TRBJ2-1; D uncertain. V was pared by 0 bases and J by 3 bases, with 10 bases between. Germline V lookup: CDR1 SGHNT, CDR2 YYREEE (reference sequence). The CDR3 contains 15 residues. CDR3 amino acids: CASSLGHEFYNEQFF. Here the CDR3 DNA reads TGTGCCAGCAGCTTGGGACACGAATTCTACAATGAGCAGTTCTTC.

This clonotype occurred a few times. The chain joins TRBV28 to TRBJ2-5; D might be TRBD1 (5 bases). The CDR3 runs to 13 residues. CDR1 and CDR2 (germline): MDHEN, SYDVKM. V dropped 8 bases and J dropped 0 bases, with 10 bases sitting between them. The CDR3 sequence: CASWSTDQETQYF. CDR3 DNA: TGTGCCAGCTGGTCGACAGACCAAGAGACCCAGTACTTC.

This clonotype was counted between two and nine times. The chain joins TRBV29-1 to TRBJ2-6, with 7 bases that match TRBD2. There are 19 residues in the CDR3. The germline V gene encodes CDR1 SQVTM and CDR2 ANQGSEA. With 3 bases clipped from V and 0 bases from J, the junction kept 14 bases outside the gene matches. The CDR3 is CSVDEGRGRSSSGANVLTF. The DNA for the CDR3 is TGCAGCGTTGACGAAGGGAGGGGCAGAAGCAGCTCTGGGGCCAACGTCCTGACTTTC.

This chain links TRBV12-3 or TRBV12-4 with TRBJ1-5; perhaps TRBD1 as D (6 bases). Trimming stripped 6 bases from V and 2 bases from J, with 17 bases between. This CDR3 spans 16 amino acids. In nucleotides, the CDR3 is TGTGCCAGCAGACCTCAGGGGCGGAAAGGCAATCAGCCCCAGCATTTT. Translation: CASRPQGRKGNQPQHF.

This clonotype was observed many times. The V call is TRBV9, the J call TRBJ2-1; TRBD2 matches at 10 bases. The CDR3 loop spans 15 amino acids. V dropped 4 bases and J dropped 9; count of bases not matched to a gene: 10. The germline V gene has CDR1 SGDLS and CDR2 YYNGEE. The CDR3: CASSQGGLAVSEQFF. CDR3 sequence (DNA): TGTGCCAGCAGCCAAGGCGGACTAGCGGTTAGTGAGCAGTTCTTC.